This T cell receptor beta chain was identified during a study of blood T cell repertoires in COVID-19. In the study overall: Donors in the United States, Italy and Spain gave samples during acute or convalescent COVID-19. T cells, B-cell-depleted T cells, or PBMCs provided the cDNA or gDNA that served as material.

CDR1 is SGHKS, CDR2 YYEKEE, per germline (reference sequence). V gave up 3 bases and J gave up 8 bases, with 14 bases separating them. CDR3 length: 13 amino acids. In the authors' methods: Reference gene primer amplification gave nucleated cell count estimates. Sequencing used immunoSEQ multiplex PCR; TCRdb keeps in-frame clones, though not all of them. That table is the source of V, J and clone size, and D and trimming were worked out from the DNA. Of around 200,000 clones listed, approximately 85% are singletons. The chain joins TRBV5-5 to TRBJ1-2; D gene unclear. The receptor was isolated from a man between 60 and 75 years old with acute or convalescent COVID-19. Sequencing used peripheral blood. The CDR3 bases are TGTGCCAGCAGCTCTGCCCACGGAGAGGGCTACACCTTC. Protein sequence: CASSSAHGEGYTF. The full variable domain, with the rest looked up from reference TRBV5-5 and TRBJ1-2, is DAGVTQSPTHLIKTRGQQVTLRCSPISGHKSVSWYQQVLGQGPQFIFQYYEKEERGRGNFPDRFSARQFPNYSSELNVNALLLGDSALYLCASSSAHGEGYTFGSGTRLTVV.